This TCR beta chain appears in the sequencing data of a study of shared clonotypes between healthy human individuals. Study-wide context: Per donor, CD8 memory used one plate, CD8 naive used two, CD4 memory used three and CD4 naive used three.

Study-level findings and limits: Estimated richness was generally greater in naive than memory subsets.

The CDR3 consists of 13 residues. Trimming took 6 bases from V and 3 from J; bases not matched to a gene: 2. The germline CDR1 and CDR2 sequences are WSHSY and SAAADI. As for this clone: No antigen is known for it.

Repertoires were generated with immunoSEQ multiplex PCR, while TCRdb's copy carries only in-frame clones and drops some. This sample has some 2,400,000 clones, with about 94% found just once. Only Caucasian adults living in Nashville, Tennessee served as donors. The chain joins TRBV10-2 to TRBJ1-2, with TRBD1 matching 9 bases. The sequenced material came from naive CD4+ T cells sorted from blood. Subset denoted: CD45RA+ positively selected. The clonotype was recovered from a man younger than 30 in good health. The CDR3 reads CASRTGGDYGYTF. The CDR3 DNA reads TGCGCCAGCAGGACAGGGGGAGACTATGGCTACACCTTC.